One and the same sample provided the 5 T cell receptor beta chains below, sequenced in a study of blood T cell repertoires in COVID-19. Here immunoSEQ multiplex PCR was the method, and the copy in TCRdb shows in-frame clones only, minus some. The sample carries fewer than 95,000 clones, 72% recorded once. Material for sequencing was peripheral blood. These receptors all come from a woman of 80 years or more with acute or convalescent COVID-19.

The V call is TRBV7-8, the J call TRBJ2-6, with D possibly being TRBD2 (5 bases). The germline V gene encodes CDR1 SGHVS and CDR2 FQNEAQ. The CDR3 spans 16 residues. Trimming took off 1 base at V and 0 bases at J, with 7 bases between the two ends. The CDR3 here is CASSLGDYSGANVLTF. The DNA for the CDR3 is TGTGCCAGCAGCTTAGGAGACTACTCTGGGGCCAACGTCCTGACTTTC.

CDR3 amino acids: CASSTGTSGETQYF. CDR3 DNA: TGTGCCAGCAGCACCGGGACTAGCGGAGAGACCCAGTACTTC. The chain couples TRBV7-2 to TRBJ2-5, with 11 nucleotides matching TRBD2. V lost 5 bases to trimming and J lost 4 bases; unmatched junction nucleotides: 3. This CDR3 comprises 14 residues. Germline V lookup: CDR1 SGHTA, CDR2 FQGNSA.

The gene calls are TRBV30 and TRBJ1-6; 8 bases align to TRBD1. Germline CDR1 GTSNPN, CDR2 SVGIG (reference sequence). Unmatched junction bases numbered 7, after V lost 0 bases and J lost 9 bases. The CDR3 is 15 amino acids. CDR3 loop: CAWSVYGQGVSPLHF. DNA for the CDR3: TGTGCCTGGAGTGTCTATGGACAGGGAGTTTCACCCCTCCACTTT.

Here the CDR3 reads CASSYRGQGVREQYF. The CDR3 bases are TGTGCCAGCAGCTATAGGGGACAGGGGGTCCGGGAGCAGTACTTC. This sequence joins TRBV6-2 or TRBV6-3 and TRBJ2-7; TRBD1 aligns across 11 bases. This CDR3 has 15 amino acids. V was pared by 6 bases and J by 7 bases, with 11 bases of the junction left unmatched. From germline, CDR1 is MNHEY and CDR2 SVGEGT.

This clone was seen a few times. The chain is built from TRBV18 and TRBJ1-2; D possibly corresponds to TRBD1 (5 bases). CDR3 length: 15 amino acids. Trimming pared 3 bases from V and 3 bases from J, leaving 14 bases between. Germline V CDR1 and CDR2: KGHSH, LQKENI. The CDR3 coding sequence is TGTGCCAGCTCACCGTCGGCTGCACAGGACTATGGCTACACCTTC. Amino acid sequence: CASSPSAAQDYGYTF.